This TCR beta chain was obtained from a study of blood T cells in healthy people across ages. Study context: About one barcoded beta molecule per two T cells was the capture yield of template switching. General study results and limits: Total diversity from one million sequenced T cells was likely underestimated. In older individuals, TCR beta diversity per million T cells was lower, falling roughly linearly with age.

The second PCR ran roughly 6 to 12 cycles with a sample-barcoded 5' primer and J-beta primers. Each cDNA molecule, via a template-switch adaptor with 12 random nucleotides, was tagged. TCRdb re-derived calls from the 5' RACE reads in MiXCR, one entry per CDR3 protein. The sample has over a million distinct CDR3 sequences; under 45% are singletons. This clonotype was observed a handful of times. No antigen is known for it. At one end the junction does not follow the germline gene, possibly because of a read error. The germline gives CDR1 SGHAT, CDR2 FQNNGV. This CDR3 region has 14 residues. The sequenced sample was blood. J is TRBJ1-1 and V is TRBV11-2; maybe TRBD1 (6 bases). This TCR was recovered from a woman in her sixties or seventies in good health. CDR3 bases: TGTGCCAGCAGCAAGGGAGGGGGAAGCACTGAGGCTTTCTTT. Translating gives CASSKGGGSTEAFF.